One and the same sample provided the 15 T cell receptor beta chains below, sequenced in a study of T cells in Graves' hyperthyroidism and ophthalmopathy (dated by TCRdb to the late 2010s). Receptor libraries were prepared by multiplex PCR. The listed sequencing device is Illumina HiSeq 2000. The TCR beta CDR3 regions were amplified from RNA transcripts. The first round of RT-PCR for the TCR CDR3 was performed with the HTBI primer set and the Qiagen OneStep RT-PCR kit. TCRdb passed the public sequencing reads through fastp at Q25 and MiXCR, retaining productive beta sequences. One record per CDR3 amino acid sequence lists the most common genes and DNA. Within this sample are over 650,000 distinct CDR3 sequences, with less than 20% of them counted one time only. The leading ten clones occupy about 8.4% of the sample. What was sequenced was blood. The receptors were gathered from a man between 18 and 35 years old with Graves' hyperthyroidism.

The table lists this clonotype with a few counts. The V and J genes are TRBV19 and TRBJ2-1; D unresolved. Deletions cut 9 bases from V and 4 bases from J, with 16 bases between. CDR1 and CDR2 (germline): LNHDA, SQIVND (reference sequence). The CDR3 extends over 14 amino acids. The CDR3 bases are TGTGCCAGCACCGAGACCAATTCTTACAATGAGCAGTTCTTC. Protein product: CASTETNSYNEQFF.

The chain links TRBV6-1 to TRBJ2-3; TRBD2 might be the D (6 bases). Germline V gene lookup returns CDR1 MNHNS and CDR2 SASEGT. The CDR3 is 16 residues long. Trimming removed 8 bases at V and 3 bases at J, with 21 bases between. The CDR3 bases are TGTGCCAGCGGGAAAGTCCGGGAGAGGTGGACAGATACGCAGTATTTT. Residues: CASGKVRERWTDTQYF.

The rearrangement joins TRBV15 to TRBJ1-2, with D hard to call. V dropped 3 bases and J dropped 2 bases, with 19 bases sitting between them. There are 17 residues in the CDR3. From germline, CDR1 is LNHNV and CDR2 YYDKDF (reference sequence). The CDR3 here is CATSRPDWVFTNYGYTF. The DNA of the CDR3 is TGTGCCACCAGCAGGCCTGATTGGGTCTTTACGAACTATGGCTACACCTTC. The whole variable domain, filled in from reference TRBV15 and TRBJ1-2, reads DAMVIQNPRYQVTQFGKPVTLSCSQTLNHNVMYWYQQKSSQAPKLLFHYYDKDFNNEADTPDNFQSRRPNTSFCFLDIRSPGLGDTAMYLCATSRPDWVFTNYGYTFGSGTRLTVV.

This clonotype was counted only a few times. The V call is TRBV3-1, the J call TRBJ1-5; D call uncertain. V was cut by 4 bases and J by 1 base, with 8 bases left in between. Germline V gives CDR1 LGHDT, CDR2 YNNKEL (reference sequence). CDR3 length equals 14 residues. This CDR3 reads CASSLSLSNQPQHF. The CDR3, as DNA: TGTGCCAGCAGCCTGAGCCTCAGCAATCAGCCCCAGCATTTT.

This clonotype was seen more than once but under ten times. This sequence joins TRBV5-1 and TRBJ1-2; TRBD1 matches at 9 bases. The length of the CDR3 is 15 residues. V shed 4 bases, J shed 1 base, and the junction held 5 bases outside the gene matches. The germline CDR1 and CDR2 sequences are SGHRS and YFSETQ. The CDR3, as DNA: TGCGCCAGCAGCCGGGGACAGGGCGTTAACTATGGCTACACCTTC. Translated, it gives CASSRGQGVNYGYTF.

There are a few counts of this clonotype. The chain couples TRBV11-2 to TRBJ2-3; 7 bases agree with TRBD1. Germline V gene data show CDR1 as SGHAT and CDR2 as FQNNGV. The trim removed 0 bases at V and 3 bases at J, leaving 6 bases unmatched. The CDR3 covers 16 residues. In nucleotides, the CDR3 is TGTGCCAGCAGCTTAGAAGATCCGACAGGGACAGATACGCAGTATTTT. Translated: CASSLEDPTGTDTQYF.

This clonotype was found many times. The chain joins TRBV20-1 to TRBJ2-3; tentative D call: TRBD1 (5 bases). Looked up from germline, CDR1 is DFQATT and CDR2 is SNEGSKA (reference sequence). The CDR3 spans 14 residues. Trimming left V 3 bases short and J 4 bases short, with 14 bases between. CDR3 in amino acids: CSASVDTTADTQYF. As DNA, the CDR3 is TGCAGTGCTAGTGTGGACACCACTGCAGATACGCAGTATTTT.

A remark on this clonotype: One end of the junction does not line up with germline, which may come from a read error. The chain combines TRBV7-2 with TRBJ2-1, with TRBD1 as a possible D gene (5 bases). Germline V gene data show CDR1 as SGHTA and CDR2 as FQGNSA. CDR3 size: 15 residues. CDR3 sequence: CASSLSQWGYSEQFF. The CDR3 region has the DNA TGTGCCAGCAGCTTAAGTCAGTGGGGCTACAGTGAGCAGTTCTTC. The whole variable domain, remainder taken from reference TRBV7-2 and TRBJ2-1, is GAGVSQSPSNKVTEKGKDVELRCDPISGHTALYWYRQSLGQGLEFLIYFQGNSAPDKSGLPSDRFSAERTGGSVSTLTIQRTQQEDSAVYLCASSLSQWGYSEQFFGPGTRLTVL.

Note on this clonotype: This clone may be a read error of a much larger clone one base away. The genes are TRBV27 and TRBJ2-7, with 11 bases fitting TRBD1. Germline CDR1 reads MNHEY; CDR2 reads SMNVEV (reference sequence). The CDR3 consists of 13 residues. After removal of 6 bases from V and 8 bases from J, the junction contained 6 bases not matched to a gene. In DNA form, the CDR3 reads TGTGCCAGCAGCTCGGACAGGGGGCGCAAGCAGTACTTC. Its protein product is CASSSDRGRKQYF.

The V and J genes are TRBV28 and TRBJ2-7, with 12 bases aligning to TRBD2. Germline CDR1 reads MDHEN; CDR2 reads SYDVKM. The CDR3 is 14 residues long. The ends lost 3 bases at V and 6 bases at J; junction bases unmatched: 3. The CDR3 nucleotides are TGTGCCAGCAGTTTGCTAGCGGGAGGGGTCGAGCAGTACTTC. Translation: CASSLLAGGVEQYF. Filled out from reference TRBV28 and TRBJ2-7, the complete variable domain reads DVKVTQSSRYLVKRTGEKVFLECVQDMDHENMFWYRQDPGLGLRLIYFSYDVKMKEKGDIPEGYSVSREKKERFSLILESASTNQTSMYLCASSLLAGGVEQYFGPGTRLTVT.

About this clonotype: One junction end disagrees with the germline gene, perhaps due to a read error. The CDR3 reads CASCGGKGNQSQHF. CDR3 DNA: TGTGCCAGCTGTGGGGGCAAAGGCAATCAGTCCCAGCATTTT. This chain links TRBV28 with TRBJ1-5; D may be TRBD1 (6 bases). Germline-derived CDR1 and CDR2 are MDHEN and SYDVKM. The CDR3 has 14 residues.

The table lists this clonotype with many counts. The chain joins TRBV5-1 to TRBJ2-2; D unclear. Germline V gene lookup returns CDR1 SGHRS and CDR2 YFSETQ. The CDR3 is 13 residues long. Between the trimmed V and J ends, which lost 0 bases and 3 bases, there was a span of 3 bases. CDR3 sequence (DNA): TGCGCCAGCAGCTTGGCAGACACCGGGGAGCTGTTTTTT. It is translated as CASSLADTGELFF.

This clonotype has ten or more counts. The V call is TRBV28, the J call TRBJ2-7, with D possibly matching TRBD2 (5 bases). V shed 4 bases and J shed 4 bases, with 17 bases lying between them. The length of the CDR3 is 15 residues. Per germline, CDR1 MDHEN and CDR2 SYDVKM. CDR3: CASSSGVAASYEQYF. In DNA form, the CDR3 reads TGTGCCAGCAGTTCCGGGGTGGCGGCTTCTTACGAGCAGTACTTC.

This clonotype has a count of ten or more. This sequence joins TRBV7-2 and TRBJ2-5, with 10 nucleotides matching TRBD2. This CDR3 has 15 residues. Looked up from germline, CDR1 is SGHTA and CDR2 is FQGNSA. The trim removed 5 bases at V and 13 bases at J, leaving 16 bases unmatched. CDR3 DNA: TGTGCCAGCAGCGTTACCGGGACTAGCGAGTTTGTCCTGTACTTC. Encoded protein: CASSVTGTSEFVLYF.

This clonotype was seen repeatedly, ten times or more. The chain couples TRBV7-3 to TRBJ2-3, with 7 bases aligning to TRBD2. The CDR3 extends over 12 amino acids. V gave up 5 bases and J gave up 4 bases; unmatched junction bases: 0. Germline lookup yields CDR1 SGHTA and CDR2 FQGTGA. CDR3 sequence reads: CASSLAADTQYF. As DNA, the CDR3 is TGTGCCAGCAGCCTAGCGGCAGATACGCAGTATTTT.